This T cell receptor (beta chain) emerged from a study of cytomegalovirus exposure and HLA in healthy donors. Study observations and caveats: In a later analysis, CMV-associated beta chains were mostly HLA-associated, it appeared. Presence/absence analysis assumed near-uniform sequencing depth across donors.

Regarding donors, all were healthy bone marrow donors. Unrecorded immune exposure was likely among donors, who were nominally healthy when sampled. PCR employed 60 Vbeta and 13 Jbeta primers. Measured with immunoSEQ multiplex PCR; TCRdb has only the in-frame clones, and not every one. The table includes some 64,000 clones, about 89% detected once. This clone was recorded only once. Its antigen is unknown. V lost 3 bases to trimming and J lost 7 bases, with 12 bases between them. From germline, CDR1 is MDHEN and CDR2 SYDVKM. The CDR3 runs to 13 residues. The clonotype comes from a man aged 30-40 years in good health and CMV-seropositive. This chain connects TRBV28 to TRBJ2-5, with D possibly being TRBD2 (6 bases). Sequencing was done on a sample of PBMCs. CDR3 in amino acids: CASSFPAGGTQYF. The CDR3 nucleotides are TGTGCCAGCAGTTTTCCCGCCGGGGGGACCCAGTACTTC.